A single T cell receptor beta chain is shown here with its context. Its antigen is not known. Sequence data for DNA of cultured CD4+ T cells were generated by the Oncomine TCR Beta short-read assay. It was cultured CD4+ T cells from which genomic DNA was extracted. TCRdb reanalysed the PCR reads using MiXCR and keeps one entry per CDR3 protein. The data hold tens of thousands of distinct CDR3 sequences, with over 25% observed a single time. This sample is part of a study of vaccination and CD4 T cells after COVID-19. Whole-study context: Four females and six males made up the convalescents, two of whom were Hispanic. Once vaccinated, a few convalescent patients provided samples at day 14 and again at days 161 to 241 post-vaccination. Overlapping spike peptides of SARS-CoV-2, HCoV-NL63, HCoV-OC43 and HCoV-229E stimulated the cells.

The CDR3 is 12 amino acids. The V and J ends lost 7 bases and 7 bases respectively, with 17 bases between them. Per the germline V gene, CDR1 is DFQATT and CDR2 is SNEGSKA (reference sequence). Time point given: late sampling 161 to 241 days after vaccination in three convalescent patients. Treatment meaning: roughly 10-day PBMC culture with coronavirus spike peptide pools or control peptides (ViraFEST assay). The source is a human donor who had recovered from COVID-19. The chain recombines TRBV20-1 with TRBJ2-7; maybe TRBD2 (8 bases). The source material was CD4+ T cells from blood, cultured in vitro, sampled about 7 months after SARS-CoV-2 vaccination. The CDR3 protein is CSVGQRGWEQYF. DNA of the CDR3: TGCAGTGTGGGACAGCGGGGGTGGGAGCAGTACTTC.